The rows below give T cell receptor beta chains drawn from one sample of a study of blood T cells in healthy people across ages. MiXCR was run by TCRdb on the 5' RACE reads, yielding one entry per CDR3 protein. The data contain about 810,000 distinct CDR3 sequences, approximately 35% of them singletons. Input material: blood. The receptors originated from a man aged 18 to 29 in good health. The CDR3 runs from the conserved cysteine through the conserved F or W. A D gene is named only where the DNA matches it firmly. Only part of the rows carry a size: once, few, many, or a class if the clone is expanded.

D gene	V gene	J gene	clone size	CDR3 DNA	CDR3 protein
TRBD2	TRBV9	TRBJ2-2	NA	TGTGCCAGCAGCGCCACGGGAGGGGCCGGGGAGCTGTTTTTT	CASSATGGAGELFF
NA	TRBV7-2	TRBJ2-1	few	TGTGCCAGCAGAACGATGCCAGGGGACCACAATGAGCAGTTCTTC	CASRTMPGDHNEQFF
TRBD1	TRBV12-3/TRBV12-4	TRBJ1-2	NA	TGTGCCAGCAGTGTGTACAGGGGGCGCAACTATGGCTACACCTTC	CASSVYRGRNYGYTF
NA	TRBV29-1	TRBJ2-3	many	TGCAGCACCGAGGCGTCCACAGATACGCAGTATTTT	CSTEASTDTQYF
NA	TRBV20-1	TRBJ2-2	NA	TGCAGTGCTAGCGGGCAGGGGCCTTACACCGGGGAGCTGTTTTTT	CSASGQGPYTGELFF
TRBD2	TRBV20-1	TRBJ2-1	few	TGCAGTGCGGCGCCGGGACTAGGTTTAGTTCATGAGCAGTTCTTC	CSAAPGLGLVHEQFF
NA	TRBV5-1	TRBJ2-2	NA	TGCGCCAGCAGCTGGGTAGGGCAGAACACCGGGGAGCTGTTTTTT	CASSWVGQNTGELFF
NA	TRBV4-3	TRBJ1-5	NA	TGCGCCAGCAGCCAAGATCAGGGTCTTCAGCCCCAGCATTTT	CASSQDQGLQPQHF
NA	TRBV7-2	TRBJ1-1	NA	TGTGCCAGCAGCTTCGGAGTTAAGAACACTGAAGCTTTCTTT	CASSFGVKNTEAFF
NA	TRBV14	TRBJ1-6	NA	TGTGCCAGCAGCCGAGGGCCGTCCAATTCACCCCTCCACTTT	CASSRGPSNSPLHF